These 5 T cell receptor beta chains share one sample of origin, sequenced in a study of blood T cell repertoires in COVID-19. Produced via immunoSEQ multiplex PCR; TCRdb's table is partial and in-frame only. The data contain over 50,000 clones, approximately 85% of them seen just once; the ten biggest clones take up 3.5% to 4.5%. The sequencing input was peripheral blood. The receptors shown here come from a man aged 50 to 60 with active COVID-19.

The CDR3 DNA sequence: TGTGCCAGCAGCCTTAGCGGGTCTTCCTACGAGCAGTACTTC. It is translated as CASSLSGSSYEQYF. This chain links TRBV5-6 with TRBJ2-7, with 7 bases matching TRBD2. This CDR3 has 14 residues. J gave up 1 base and V 4 bases, and 5 bases lay outside the gene matches. From germline, CDR1 is SGHDT and CDR2 YYEEEE. The variable domain in full, completed from reference TRBV5-6 and TRBJ2-7, reads DAGVTQSPTHLIKTRGQQVTLRCSPKSGHDTVSWYQQALGQGPQFIFQYYEEEERQRGNFPDRFSGHQFPNYSSELNVNALLLGDSALYLCASSLSGSSYEQYFGPGTRLTVT.

The rearrangement joins TRBV5-1 to TRBJ1-1; no definite D call. Trimming cost V 6 bases and J 1 base, with 10 bases left between them. Germline V gene lookup returns CDR1 SGHRS and CDR2 YFSETQ. The CDR3 totals 13 residues. The CDR3 spells CASMEQPNTEAFF. CDR3 nucleotides: TGCGCCAGCATGGAGCAGCCGAACACTGAAGCTTTCTTT.

In its sample, this clone was seen once. The chain recombines TRBV5-5 with TRBJ1-4; D is unclear. The CDR3 length is 12 residues. V lost 0 bases, J lost 15 bases, and 12 bases lay in between. Per germline, CDR1 SGHKS and CDR2 YYEKEE (reference sequence). CDR3 DNA sequence: TGTGCCAGCAGCTTGGAGTTGCACTTAGTGTTTTTT. Encoded protein: CASSLELHLVFF. Using reference TRBV5-5 and TRBJ1-4 for the parts outside the CDR3, the full variable domain is DAGVTQSPTHLIKTRGQQVTLRCSPISGHKSVSWYQQVLGQGPQFIFQYYEKEERGRGNFPDRFSARQFPNYSSELNVNALLLGDSALYLCASSLELHLVFFGSGTQLSVL.

The chain links TRBV20-1 to TRBJ1-4; no reliable D call. From germline, CDR1 is DFQATT and CDR2 SNEGSKA (reference sequence). The CDR3 is 10 residues long. Deletions cut 6 bases from V and 14 bases from J, with 13 bases between. The CDR3 coding sequence is TGCAGTGCCCTAAAGGAGAGCCTGTTTTTT. Its translation: CSALKESLFF.

CDR3 bases: TGCAGTACGGCGGCCACTGAAGCTTTCTTT. Its translation is CSTAATEAFF. This sequence joins TRBV20-1 and TRBJ1-1, with D hard to call. The V end was cut by 8 bases, the J end by 4 bases, with 8 bases between. The CDR3 covers 10 residues. CDR1 is DFQATT, CDR2 SNEGSKA, per germline (reference sequence).